Sequencing of this TCR beta chain was carried out in a study of human T cells and chemical hapten exposure (dated by TCRdb to the early 2020s). In terms of the full investigation: For sensitization, 2% DPC in acetone was applied to a roughly 2 cm by roughly 2 cm area of upper inner arm skin. Patients additionally received weekly therapeutic DPC doses to the scalp throughout the approximately 25-week study period. Patch testing was performed on the upper back with Finn chambers containing 0.01% DPC, and the patch tests were scored after 6 days according to International Contact Dermatitis Research Group standards. Most of the patients in the cohort were female, and the cohort covered alopecia areata with under or over 50% scalp involvement, alopecia totalis and alopecia universalis. Libraries were pooled for sequencing, and variation in per-sample TCR yields was attributed mainly to small differences in library volumes within the pool. The study tracked peripheral blood TCR repertoire changes in vivo during primary and secondary sensitization to the hapten diphenylcyclopropenone (DPC) in alopecia patients. Blood samples were taken from patients before sensitization (week 0) and at 2, 6 and about 24 weeks after DPC sensitization. Approximately 28 alopecia patients provided blood for TCR sequencing at one to four time points (pre-sensitization, 2, 6 and 24 weeks). General study outcomes and caveats: All patients had alopecia, a presumed autoimmune disease, so their immune response might differ from that of healthy individuals. No change with DPC sensitization was found in the number of TCRs above 1 in 1000 frequency, and no evidence of global repertoire structure alterations was found. Compared with pre-sensitization or healthy control sets, expanded TCRs formed significantly more large CDR3 similarity clusters, which is consistent with antigen-driven responses. The number of PT1 expanded TCRs positively correlated with patch test score, significant at thresholds 8, 16 and 32 but not 4. Repeated subsampling changed both the strength of the expansion versus patch-test correlation and the threshold at which that correlation became significant.

The receptor library was made with RACE. Sequencing was carried out with a NextSeq 500. Library preparation attached unique molecular identifiers to individual cDNA molecules for quantitative, reproducible TCR counting. For every blood RNA sample, sequencing covered both the TCR alpha and TCR beta chains. Turning to the authors' computational methods: A median of around 100,000 TCRs per sample was observed, with a range of 23,224 to 690,600. V, J and CDR3 annotation of the TCR reads was carried out using the Decombinator software suite. Every sample was subsampled to the same number of TCRs (28,000) for the PS versus PT1 abundance plots. Expanded TCRs were defined as absent before sensitization and observed at least eight times at the 2-week time point. TCRdb trimmed public reads at Q25 via fastp, called clones via MiXCR and kept in-frame beta chains. Entries that share a CDR3 protein sequence are merged under the most common genes and DNA. Clone size and V and J calls follow TCRdb, not the original study. The sample table contains roughly 380,000 distinct CDR3 sequences; only one count was recorded for around 6% of them. The top ten clones comprise about 5.6% of the sample.

The sample's time point, from its label and the paper: patch test 2, 6 weeks after DPC sensitization. The sample's treatment or condition label, in plain terms: therapeutic diphenylcyclopropenone sensitization with weekly scalp DPC. Blood at each patch-test visit was drawn before the patch test was applied. Patients were eligible if aged 18 to 70, diagnosed with alopecia and judged suitable for DPC therapy, and pregnant patients were excluded. Total RNA was extracted from unfractionated whole blood collected in Tempus Blood RNA tubes. The CDR3 contains 14 residues, cysteine and phenylalanine counted. Of the read, only the CDR3 DNA is kept; its 42 bases are in frame from base 1. Trimming removed 8 bases from V and 2 bases from J, leaving 15 bases between the germline ends. Comments on this clonotype: Its antigen target is currently unknown. It has no much larger one-base neighbor in the sample; base qualities were not kept.

This sequence originates from a woman aged 18-29 years with alopecia areata. Some clones in this sample may be carry-over from other donors' samples. The sequencing here drew on whole blood, taken in connection with sensitization to the hapten diphenylcyclopropenone (DPC). This receptor chain uses TRBV12-3 or TRBV12-4 and TRBJ1-2; matching of 5 bases hints at TRBD1 as the D gene. The CDR3 region has the sequence CASFSPSGNYGYTF. In nucleotides, the sequence is TGTGCCAGCTTCAGCCCCTCAGGGAACTATGGCTACACCTTC.